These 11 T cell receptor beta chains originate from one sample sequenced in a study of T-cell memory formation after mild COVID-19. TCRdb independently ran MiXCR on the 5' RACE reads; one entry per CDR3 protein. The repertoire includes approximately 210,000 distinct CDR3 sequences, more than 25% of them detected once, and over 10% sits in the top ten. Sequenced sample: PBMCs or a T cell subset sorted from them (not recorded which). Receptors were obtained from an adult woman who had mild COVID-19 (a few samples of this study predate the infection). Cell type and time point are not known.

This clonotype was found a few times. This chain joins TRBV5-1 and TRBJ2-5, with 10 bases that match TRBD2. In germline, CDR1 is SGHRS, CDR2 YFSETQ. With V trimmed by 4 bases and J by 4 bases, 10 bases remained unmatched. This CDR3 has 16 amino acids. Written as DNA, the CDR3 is TGCGCCAGCAGCCTCTCTAGCGGGGGAGGCTCAGAGACCCAGTACTTC. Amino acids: CASSLSSGGGSETQYF. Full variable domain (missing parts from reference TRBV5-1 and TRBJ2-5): KAGVTQTPRYLIKTRGQQVTLSCSPISGHRSVSWYQQTPGQGLQFLFEYFSETQRNKGNFPGRFSGRQFSNSRSEMNVSTLELGDSALYLCASSLSSGGGSETQYFGPGTRLLVL.

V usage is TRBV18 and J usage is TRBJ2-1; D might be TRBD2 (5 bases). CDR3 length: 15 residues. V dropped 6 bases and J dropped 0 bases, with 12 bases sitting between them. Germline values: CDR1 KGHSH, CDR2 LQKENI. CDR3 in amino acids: CASSSLVGSYNEQFF. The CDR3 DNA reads TGTGCCAGCTCGTCACTAGTGGGCTCCTACAATGAGCAGTTCTTC.

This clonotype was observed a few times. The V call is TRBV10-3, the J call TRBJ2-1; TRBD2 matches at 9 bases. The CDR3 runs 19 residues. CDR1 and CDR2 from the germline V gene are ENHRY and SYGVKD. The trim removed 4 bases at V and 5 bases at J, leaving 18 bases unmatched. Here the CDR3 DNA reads TGTGCCATCAGTGGGCAGACTAGCGGATCTTCAAGACTAAACAATGAGCAGTTCTTC. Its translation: CAISGQTSGSSRLNNEQFF.

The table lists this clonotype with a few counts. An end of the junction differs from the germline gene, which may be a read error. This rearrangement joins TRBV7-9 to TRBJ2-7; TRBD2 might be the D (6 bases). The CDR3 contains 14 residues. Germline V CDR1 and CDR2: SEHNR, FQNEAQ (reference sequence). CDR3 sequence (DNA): TGTGCCAGCAGCCTAGCCGCAGGGAGGCCCGAGCAGTACTTC. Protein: CASSLAAGRPEQYF.

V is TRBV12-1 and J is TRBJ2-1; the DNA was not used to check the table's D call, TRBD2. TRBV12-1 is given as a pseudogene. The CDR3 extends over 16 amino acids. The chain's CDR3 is CASSYGLAGLYNEQFF. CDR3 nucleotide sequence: TGTGCCAGCAGCTATGGACTAGCGGGACTCTACAATGAGCAGTTCTTC.

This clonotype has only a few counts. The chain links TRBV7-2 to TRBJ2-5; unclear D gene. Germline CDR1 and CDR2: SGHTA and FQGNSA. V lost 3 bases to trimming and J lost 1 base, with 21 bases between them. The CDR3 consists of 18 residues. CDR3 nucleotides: TGTGCCAGCAGCTTTCCAATCACCCCGAGGCGCGGCCAAGAGACCCAGTACTTC. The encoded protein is CASSFPITPRRGQETQYF.

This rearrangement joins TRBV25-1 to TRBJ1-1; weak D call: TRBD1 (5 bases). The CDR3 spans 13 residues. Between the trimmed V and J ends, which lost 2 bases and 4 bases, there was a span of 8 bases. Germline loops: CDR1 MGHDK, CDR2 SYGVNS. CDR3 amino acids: CASSEGGRTEAFF. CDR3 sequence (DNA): TGTGCCAGCAGTGAAGGGGGTCGCACTGAAGCTTTCTTT.

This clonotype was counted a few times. The CDR3 DNA sequence: TGTGCCAGCAGCTTAGCCAGCCGATATGGCTACACCTTC. Translating gives CASSLASRYGYTF. The chain carries TRBV7-9 and TRBJ1-2; D is undetermined. V lost 0 bases and J 5 bases, leaving 7 bases between the germline ends. The CDR3 is 13 amino acids. Germline V CDR1 and CDR2: SEHNR, FQNEAQ (reference sequence).

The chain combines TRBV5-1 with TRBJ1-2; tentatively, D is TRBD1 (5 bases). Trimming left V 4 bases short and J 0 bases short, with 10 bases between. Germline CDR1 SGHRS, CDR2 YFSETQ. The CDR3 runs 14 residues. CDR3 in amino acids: CASSRDGTNYGYTF. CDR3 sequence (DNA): TGCGCCAGCAGCAGGGACGGCACTAACTATGGCTACACCTTC.

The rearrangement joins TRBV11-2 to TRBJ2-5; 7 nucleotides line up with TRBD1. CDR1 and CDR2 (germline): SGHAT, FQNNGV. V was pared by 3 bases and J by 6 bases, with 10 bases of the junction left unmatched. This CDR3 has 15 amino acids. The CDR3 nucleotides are TGTGCCAGCAGCTTCGGACAGGACCGCGTTCAGACCCAGTACTTC. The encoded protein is CASSFGQDRVQTQYF.

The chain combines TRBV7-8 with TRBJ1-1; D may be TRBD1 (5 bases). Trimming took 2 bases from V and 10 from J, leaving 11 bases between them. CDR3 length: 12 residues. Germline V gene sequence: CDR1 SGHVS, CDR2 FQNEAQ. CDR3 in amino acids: CASSLLTRGAFF. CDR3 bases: TGTGCCAGCAGCTTATTGACAAGGGGAGCTTTCTTT.